Listed below are T cell receptor beta chains from one sample, sequenced in a study of identical twins. TCRdb redid the calling of the 5' RACE reads with MiXCR, one entry per CDR3 protein. The data contain approximately 550,000 distinct CDR3 sequences, 20% to 25% of them singletons. The same data also went into a second study, on yellow fever vaccine responses in identical twins.

The sample was CD4+ T cells sorted from blood. These receptor sequences come from a woman aged 18-35 years in good health. Both conserved end residues are part of each CDR3. The order of the fields is J gene, D gene, V gene, clone size, CDR3 protein, CDR3 DNA. A D gene is named only where the DNA matches it firmly. Part of the rows lack a size; the others show once, few, many or a class for expanded clones.

TRBJ2-1 | TRBD2 | TRBV12-3/TRBV12-4 | . | CASSLAPLAGIYNEQFF | TGTGCCAGCAGTTTAGCGCCTCTAGCGGGCATCTACAATGAGCAGTTCTTC
TRBJ2-5 | . | TRBV20-1 | . | CSARDESETQYF | TGCAGTGCTAGGGACGAATCAGAGACCCAGTACTTC
TRBJ2-3 | . | TRBV12-3/TRBV12-4 | . | CASCDRNTDTQYF | TGTGCCAGCTGCGACAGAAACACAGATACGCAGTATTTT
TRBJ2-1 | . | TRBV29-1 | . | CSGTAYNEQFF | TGCAGCGGGACAGCCTACAATGAGCAGTTCTTC
TRBJ2-3 | . | TRBV28 | few | CASSLTWADTQYF | TGTGCCAGCAGTTTAACCTGGGCAGATACGCAGTATTTT
TRBJ1-1 | . | TRBV7-9 | few | CASSRGVTNTEAFF | TGTGCCAGCAGCCGGGGCGTAACGAACACTGAAGCTTTCTTT
TRBJ2-3 | . | TRBV5-1 | . | CASSDAGTDTQYF | TGCGCCAGCAGCGACGCCGGTACAGATACGCAGTATTTT
TRBJ2-3 | TRBD2 | TRBV5-1 | many | CASSVGTSGGKIPDTQYF | TGCGCCAGCAGCGTCGGGACTAGCGGGGGGAAGATCCCAGATACGCAGTATTTT
TRBJ2-1 | TRBD2 | TRBV3-1 | . | CASSQRVSGGPSSYNEQFF | TGTGCCAGCAGCCAACGGGTTAGCGGGGGCCCGAGCTCCTACAATGAGCAGTTCTTC
TRBJ1-6 | . | TRBV10-3 | few | CAIREGVNSPLHF | TGTGCCATCCGTGAGGGGGTAAATTCACCCCTCCACTTT
TRBJ2-4 | TRBD2 | TRBV12-3/TRBV12-4 | few | CASSGLAGAGDIQYF | TGTGCCAGCAGCGGACTAGCGGGAGCGGGGGACATTCAGTACTTC
TRBJ2-1 | . | TRBV7-2 | few | CASSLAGSLFYNEQFF | TGTGCCAGCAGCTTAGCCGGGAGCCTATTCTACAATGAGCAGTTCTTC
TRBJ2-2 | TRBD2 | TRBV12-3/TRBV12-4 | . | CASRNSGGNTGELFF | TGTGCCAGCAGGAATAGCGGGGGGAACACCGGGGAGCTGTTTTTT
TRBJ1-5 | . | TRBV20-1 | . | CSASQGLGKVLSNQPQHF | TGCAGTGCTAGTCAGGGTCTGGGTAAGGTTCTTAGCAATCAGCCCCAGCATTTT
TRBJ1-6 | TRBD1 | TRBV25-1 | . | CASSETGVGSPLHF | TGTGCCAGCAGTGAGACAGGGGTAGGTTCACCCCTCCACTTT
TRBJ2-1 | TRBD2 | TRBV7-3 | few | CASSLTVAGGINEQFF | TGTGCCAGCAGCTTAACGGTAGCGGGAGGGATCAATGAGCAGTTCTTC
TRBJ1-5 | . | TRBV7-2 | . | CASSLDSRGSNQPQHF | TGTGCCAGCAGCTTAGATTCTCGGGGTAGCAATCAGCCCCAGCATTTT
TRBJ2-5 | TRBD1 | TRBV5-1 | few | CASSSTGQGVETQYF | TGCGCCAGCAGCTCGACCGGACAGGGTGTGGAGACCCAGTACTTC
TRBJ2-1 | TRBD2 | TRBV7-9 | . | CASSLSHTTSVHNEQFF | TGTGCCAGCAGCTTGTCGCACACAACTAGCGTCCACAATGAGCAGTTCTTC
TRBJ2-7 | . | TRBV7-9 | . | CASSLAERYEQYF | TGTGCCAGCAGCTTAGCGGAGAGATACGAGCAGTACTTC
TRBJ2-1 | . | TRBV29-1 | many | CSVERDRSYNEQFF | TGCAGCGTCGAACGAGACAGGTCTTACAATGAGCAGTTCTTC
TRBJ2-6 | TRBD1 | TRBV14 | . | CASSQGDRSFGANVLTF | TGTGCCAGCAGCCAGGGGGACAGATCCTTTGGGGCCAACGTCCTGACTTTC
TRBJ1-6 | TRBD1 | TRBV7-2 | . | CASSLQGGGGSPLHF | TGTGCCAGCAGCTTACAGGGAGGGGGCGGTTCACCCCTCCACTTT
TRBJ2-2 | . | TRBV7-9 | few | CASSLIPTDANTGELFF | TGTGCCAGCAGCTTAATTCCGACAGACGCGAACACCGGGGAGCTGTTTTTT
TRBJ2-7 | TRBD2 | TRBV19 | few | CASTPGGNEQYF | TGTGCCAGTACCCCGGGAGGGAACGAGCAGTACTTC
TRBJ2-3 | . | TRBV5-1 | few | CASSFRVTGTDTQYF | TGCGCCAGCAGCTTTCGTGTGACAGGCACAGATACGCAGTATTTT
TRBJ2-1 | . | TRBV5-1 | once | CASSFLTGSNEQFF | TGCGCCAGCAGCTTCCTGACGGGCTCGAATGAGCAGTTCTTC
TRBJ2-1 | . | TRBV4-1 | . | CASSNTGGIYNEQFF | TGCGCCAGCAGCAACACAGGTGGGATATACAATGAGCAGTTCTTC
TRBJ1-1 | . | TRBV29-1 | . | CSVEDEGMNTEAFF | TGCAGCGTTGAAGATGAAGGGATGAACACTGAAGCTTTCTTT
TRBJ2-1 | TRBD2 | TRBV20-1 | few | CSARDWTSGTSSYNEQFF | TGCAGTGCTAGAGATTGGACTAGCGGGACCAGCTCCTACAATGAGCAGTTCTTC
TRBJ2-1 | TRBD2 | TRBV20-1 | few | CSAQPGLALIQHSYNEQFF | TGCAGTGCTCAGCCGGGACTAGCCCTTATTCAACACTCCTACAATGAGCAGTTCTTC
TRBJ1-1 | . | TRBV6-2/TRBV6-3 | once | CASSYSPGNMNTEAFF | TGTGCCAGCAGTTACTCACCCGGGAACATGAACACTGAAGCTTTCTTT